A selection of T cell receptor beta chains follows, all from one sample in a study of T cell responses to AZD1222 COVID-19 vaccine. Assay: immunoSEQ multiplex PCR; the TCRdb copy retains only in-frame clones and omits some. Of approximately 190,000 clones listed, about 92% are singletons. Source: peripheral blood, taken on day 0 of AZD1222 vaccination. The receptors derive from an adult in good health. CDR3s include the opening cysteine and the closing phenylalanine or tryptophan. Each record gives: V gene, J gene, D gene, clone size, CDR3 DNA, CDR3 protein. The D gene is left open where the match is weak. Where a row states a size, it is once, few, many or the class of an expanded clone; other rows omit it.

TRBV9	TRBJ1-6	TRBD1	-	TGTGCCAGCAGCGCAGGGACAGGGGAAACCAATTCACCCCTCCACTTT	CASSAGTGETNSPLHF
TRBV4-1	TRBJ1-1	TRBD1	once	TGCGCCAGCAGCTCAAGACAGGGTATGAACACTGAAGCTTTCTTT	CASSSRQGMNTEAFF
TRBV12-3/TRBV12-4	TRBJ1-2	TRBD1	-	TGTGCCAGCAGCAAAACAGGGGGGTATGGCTACACCTTC	CASSKTGGYGYTF
TRBV2	TRBJ2-2	-	-	TGTGCCAGCAGTGCAAGGGGTGCGGGGGAGCTGTTTTTT	CASSARGAGELFF
TRBV28	TRBJ1-1	-	-	TGTGCCAGCAGTTCATTAATGAACACTGAAGCTTTCTTT	CASSSLMNTEAFF
TRBV2	TRBJ2-7	-	-	TGTGCCAGCAGCCAAGTAAAGGCCAGGGGTTACGAGCAGTACTTC	CASSQVKARGYEQYF
TRBV27	TRBJ1-1	-	-	TGTGCCAGCAGTTTAGGGGCGGGGAACACTGAAGCTTTCTTT	CASSLGAGNTEAFF
TRBV2	TRBJ1-2	TRBD1	-	TGTGCCAGTTTTCGGACAGGGCCCAACTATGGCTACACCTTC	CASFRTGPNYGYTF
TRBV6-1	TRBJ2-2	-	-	TGTGCCAGCAGTGAAGACCAAGCCGGGGAGCTGTTTTTT	CASSEDQAGELFF
TRBV2	TRBJ1-5	TRBD1	once	TGTGCCAGCAAGCCGGGACAGGGTAATCAGCCCCAGCATTTT	CASKPGQGNQPQHF
TRBV2	TRBJ1-2	-	-	TGTGCCAGCAGTGTAGCCGAAGGGACTAACTATGGCTACACCTTC	CASSVAEGTNYGYTF
TRBV3-1/TRBV3-2	TRBJ1-5	-	-	TGTGCCAACAAGCCCTTGCCTAATCAGCCCCAGCATTTT	CANKPLPNQPQHF
TRBV6-1	TRBJ2-3	-	-	TGTGCCAGCAGTGAATCTGCGGGGTCAGATACGCAGTATTTT	CASSESAGSDTQYF
TRBV9	TRBJ2-3	-	-	TGTGCCAGCAGCCCTCCGCAACCCGGCGGCACAGATACGCAGTATTTT	CASSPPQPGGTDTQYF
TRBV4-1	TRBJ1-1	TRBD1	-	TGCGCCAGCAGCCAGGACAGGGGATCCCCTACGGCTTTCTTT	CASSQDRGSPTAFF
TRBV28	TRBJ2-7	TRBD1	-	TGTGCCAGCAGTTCCGGACAGGGCCCCCACGAGCAGTACTTC	CASSSGQGPHEQYF
TRBV6-2/TRBV6-3	TRBJ1-2	-	-	TGTGCCAGCAGTTCAAATGGACGGGGCTATGGCTACACCTTC	CASSSNGRGYGYTF
TRBV2	TRBJ1-5	-	-	TGTGCCAGCAGTCAGGTGGGGCAGCCCCAGCATTTT	CASSQVGQPQHF
TRBV6-2/TRBV6-3	TRBJ2-7	-	-	TGTGCCAGCAGTCCGGTTCTCGGAGGTCACGAGCAGTACTTC	CASSPVLGGHEQYF
TRBV19	TRBJ1-2	-	-	TGTGCCAGTAACAGCCATGGTGACGGCTACACCTTC	CASNSHGDGYTF
TRBV5-8	TRBJ2-4	TRBD1	-	TGTGCCAGCAGCCAAAAACAGGGGGCGGCCAAAAACATTCAGTACTTC	CASSQKQGAAKNIQYF
TRBV7-9	TRBJ1-1	-	-	TGTGCCAGCAGCCCCCGTGGGGGCGGGAGCACTGAAGCTTTCTTT	CASSPRGGGSTEAFF
TRBV19	TRBJ2-7	-	-	TGTGCCAGTAGGAGTCCCTACGAGCAGTACTTC	CASRSPYEQYF
TRBV10-3	TRBJ2-5	TRBD1	-	TGTGCCATCAGTACAGGGGATCAAGAGACCCAGTACTTC	CAISTGDQETQYF
TRBV3-1/TRBV3-2	TRBJ1-5	-	-	TGTGCCAGCAGCCAAGGAACCACCACCAAATCGAATCAGCCCCAGCATTTT	CASSQGTTTKSNQPQHF
TRBV7-9	TRBJ1-3	-	-	TGTGCCAGCAGCTTAGCTTCAGGGAGGAGGGGAAACACCATATATTTT	CASSLASGRRGNTIYF
TRBV7-2	TRBJ2-1	TRBD2	-	TGTGCCAGCAGCTTAGCTGTTGCTAGCGGGGCGAACAATGAGCAGTTCTTC	CASSLAVASGANNEQFF
TRBV30	TRBJ2-3	-	-	TGTGCTAGTGACAGGGAGGGTAGAGATACGCAGTATTTT	CASDREGRDTQYF
TRBV3-1/TRBV3-2	TRBJ1-1	-	-	TGTGCCAGCAGCCTTGGCGTTCTGCGAGGCACTGAAGCTTTCTTT	CASSLGVLRGTEAFF
TRBV5-1	TRBJ1-1	TRBD1	-	TGCGCCAGCAGCCCTGCACCCGGGACAGACACTGAAGCTTTCTTT	CASSPAPGTDTEAFF
TRBV7-6	TRBJ1-6	-	-	TGTGCCAGCAGCTTAGTAAGGAGCCAACTCTCCCATAATTCACCCCTCCACTTT	CASSLVRSQLSHNSPLHF
TRBV27	TRBJ1-4	-	-	TGTGCCAGCAGCCCAGGACAAGACTATCTTAATGAAAAACTGTTTTTT	CASSPGQDYLNEKLFF
TRBV2	TRBJ1-1	-	-	TGTGCCAGCAGTAACTCGGGGCGGACTGAAGCTTTCTTT	CASSNSGRTEAFF
TRBV3-1/TRBV3-2	TRBJ1-1	-	-	TGTGCCAGCAGCCAACGGCAGGGGACCACTGAAGCTTTCTTT	CASSQRQGTTEAFF
TRBV5-1	TRBJ1-1	-	-	TGCGCCAGCAGCTTGGAAGGCAGTTCCGAAGCTTTCTTT	CASSLEGSSEAFF
TRBV29-1	TRBJ1-6	-	-	TGCAGCGTTAACACCCTTTTCTCCTCAGGGGCCTATAATTCACCCCTCCACTTT	CSVNTLFSSGAYNSPLHF
TRBV13	TRBJ2-3	-	-	TGTGCCAGCAGCAGAATCCTACCTAGCACAGATACGCAGTATTTT	CASSRILPSTDTQYF
TRBV10-3	TRBJ2-2	-	-	TGTGCCATCAGTGAGTGGGAGAGGGCGGCCACCGGGGAGCTGTTTTTT	CAISEWERAATGELFF
TRBV27	TRBJ1-1	-	-	TGTGCCAGCAGTTTATACGGCACGAACACTGAAGCTTTCTTT	CASSLYGTNTEAFF
TRBV5-8	TRBJ2-5	-	-	TGTGCCAGCAACCTAAAACAGGGCGCTCGGGGGACCCAGTACTTC	CASNLKQGARGTQYF
TRBV14	TRBJ1-5	-	-	TGTGCCAGCAGCCAAGATAGGGGGGGCGCAGGTCAGCCCCAGCATTTT	CASSQDRGGAGQPQHF
TRBV28	TRBJ2-1	TRBD1	-	TGTGCCAGCGCCGGTTTGATGGACAGGGGGCCCCACAATGAGCAGTTCTTC	CASAGLMDRGPHNEQFF
TRBV5-1	TRBJ2-1	TRBD2	-	TGCGCCAGCAGCTTGCCAAGCGGGGATTACAATGAGCAGTTCTTC	CASSLPSGDYNEQFF
TRBV2	TRBJ1-2	-	-	TGTGCCAGCAGTGGACCGGGAGCCCTCCCTTATGGCTACACCTTC	CASSGPGALPYGYTF
TRBV2	TRBJ2-5	-	-	TGTGCCAGCAGCGCTAGACAGGCCCAAGAGACCCAGTACTTC	CASSARQAQETQYF
TRBV7-9	TRBJ1-1	-	once	TGTGCCAGCAGCTTTAGTAATTCAGCTTTCTTT	CASSFSNSAFF
TRBV7-3	TRBJ1-3	-	-	TGTGCCAGCAGCTTAACGGGTTCTGGAAACACCATATATTTT	CASSLTGSGNTIYF
TRBV2	TRBJ1-2	TRBD1	-	TGTGCCAGCAGCCAAAGACAGGGATCTAACTATGGCTACACCTTC	CASSQRQGSNYGYTF
TRBV27	TRBJ2-3	TRBD2	-	TGTGCCACCTCGGCGCGGGGGGGCGGAGATACGCAGTATTTT	CATSARGGGDTQYF
TRBV5-1	TRBJ2-3	TRBD2	-	TGCGCCAGCAGCCCAGGGACTAGCGGGGGCCGCACAGATACGCAGTATTTT	CASSPGTSGGRTDTQYF
TRBV6-2/TRBV6-3	TRBJ2-7	-	-	TGTGCCAGCAGTCCCCTGGGGGAGCAGTACTTC	CASSPLGEQYF
TRBV18	TRBJ2-1	TRBD2	-	TGTGCCAGCTCACCGGGACTTAGCGGGGGGTTGAATGAGCAGTTCTTC	CASSPGLSGGLNEQFF
TRBV6-6	TRBJ1-2	TRBD1	-	TGTGCCAGCAGAGGACAGGACCACTATGGCTACACCTTC	CASRGQDHYGYTF
TRBV25-1	TRBJ2-2	-	-	TGTGCCAGCAATCGGGGAGGTACCGGGGAGCTGTTTTTT	CASNRGGTGELFF
TRBV30	TRBJ1-1	TRBD1	-	TGTGCCTGGAGCCGGGACAGGGTTTACACTGAAGCTTTCTTT	CAWSRDRVYTEAFF